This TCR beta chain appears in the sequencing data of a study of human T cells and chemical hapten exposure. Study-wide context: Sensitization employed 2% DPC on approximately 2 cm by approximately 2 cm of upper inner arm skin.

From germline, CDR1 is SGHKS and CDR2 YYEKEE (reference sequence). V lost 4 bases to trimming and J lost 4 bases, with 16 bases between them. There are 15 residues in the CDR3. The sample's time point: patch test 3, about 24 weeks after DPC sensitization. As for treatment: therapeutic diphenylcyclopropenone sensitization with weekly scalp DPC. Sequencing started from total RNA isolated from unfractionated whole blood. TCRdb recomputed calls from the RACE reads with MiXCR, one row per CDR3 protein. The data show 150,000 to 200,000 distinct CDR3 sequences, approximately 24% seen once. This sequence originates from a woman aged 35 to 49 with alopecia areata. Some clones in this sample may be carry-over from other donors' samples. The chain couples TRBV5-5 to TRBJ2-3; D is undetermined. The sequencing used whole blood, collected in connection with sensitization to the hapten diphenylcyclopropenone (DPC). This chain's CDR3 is CASSPLVTGADTQYF. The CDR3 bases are TGTGCCAGCAGCCCACTCGTCACTGGGGCAGATACGCAGTATTTT.